A single sample gave rise to the 27 T cell receptor beta chains below, sequenced in a study of vaccination and CD4 T cells after COVID-19. At the Johns Hopkins FTIC core, DNA taken from cultured CD4+ T cells was sequenced by way of the Oncomine TCR Beta short-read assay. Genomic DNA was isolated from CD4+ T cells that had been cultured. TCRdb passed the PCR reads through MiXCR, listing each CDR3 protein once. The data show approximately 9,700 distinct CDR3 sequences, about 32% seen once. What these receptors recognize is not known. Treatment denoted: roughly 11-day PBMC culture with coronavirus spike peptide pools or control peptides (ViraFEST assay). An unexposed donor provided the CD4+ T cells, which were collected before the COVID-19 pandemic (2011-2018). The sample comprised CD4+ T cells from blood, cultured in vitro. Every receptor here comes from a human donor in good health.

This clonotype occurred a few times. The genes are TRBV20-1 and TRBJ2-4; 7 nucleotides line up with TRBD1. Germline loops: CDR1 DFQATT, CDR2 SNEGSKA (reference sequence). The ends lost 8 bases at V and 6 bases at J; junction bases unmatched: 10. The CDR3 has 13 amino acids. CDR3 region: CSTFNPGGNIQYF. CDR3 coding DNA: TGCAGTACCTTTAACCCAGGGGGAAACATTCAGTACTTC.

In this sample, this clonotype turned up a few times. The chain carries TRBV28 and TRBJ2-2, with TRBD2 matching over 15 bases. V lost 4 bases and J lost 5; bases outside the gene matches: 5. From germline, CDR1 is MDHEN and CDR2 SYDVKM. The CDR3 runs 17 residues. The CDR3 sequence: CASSYGLAGGRTGELFF. Written as DNA, the CDR3 is TGTGCCAGCAGTTATGGACTAGCGGGAGGGCGAACCGGGGAGCTGTTTTTT.

This clonotype was seen more than once but under ten times. The chain couples TRBV28 to TRBJ2-7, with a tentative D call TRBD2 (6 bases). Germline values: CDR1 MDHEN, CDR2 SYDVKM. There are 15 residues in the CDR3. Trimming took off 7 bases at V and 6 bases at J, with 22 bases between the two ends. CDR3 sequence reads: CASILERAGSSEQYF. CDR3 in DNA: TGTGCCAGCATCCTTGAGCGGGCCGGGTCTTCCGAGCAGTACTTC.

This clonotype has only a few counts. J is TRBJ1-5 and V is TRBV28; 9 nucleotides align to TRBD1. Germline V lookup: CDR1 MDHEN, CDR2 SYDVKM. V dropped 3 bases and J dropped 8; count of bases not matched to a gene: 23. The CDR3 has 20 residues. The CDR3 nucleotides are TGTGCCAGCAGTTTTTCGGCAGTGACAGGGGGTCCAACCGCAATCAAGCCCCAGCATTTT. The encoded protein is CASSFSAVTGGPTAIKPQHF.

This clonotype was observed a handful of times. This chain links TRBV4-1 with TRBJ2-7; 9 bases fit TRBD2. Per the germline V gene, CDR1 is MGHRA and CDR2 is YSYEKL. The ends lost 0 bases at V and 5 bases at J; junction bases unmatched: 2. The CDR3 consists of 14 residues. The CDR3 sequence: CASSQEPSGNEQYF. CDR3 in DNA: TGCGCCAGCAGCCAAGAACCTAGCGGGAACGAGCAGTACTTC.

The chain recombines TRBV12-3 or TRBV12-4 with TRBJ2-7; 11 bases fit TRBD1. With V trimmed by 3 bases and J by 1 base, 2 bases remained unmatched. The CDR3 is 15 residues long. The DNA for the CDR3 is TGTGCCAGCAGTTTCGGGACAGGGGGATCCTACGAGCAGTACTTC. Its protein is CASSFGTGGSYEQYF.

The CDR3 DNA reads TGCAGTGCTAGAGATAAGGCTACAACACCCTACGAGCAGTACTTC. This gives the protein CSARDKATTPYEQYF. This chain connects TRBV20-1 to TRBJ2-7; D uncertain. Germline loops: CDR1 DFQATT, CDR2 SNEGSKA (reference sequence). V was cut by 0 bases and J by 2 bases, with 14 bases left in between. This CDR3 region has 15 residues.

The rearrangement links TRBV27 to TRBJ2-1; D might be TRBD1 or TRBD2, each matching 5 bases. Germline V gene lookup returns CDR1 MNHEY and CDR2 SMNVEV (reference sequence). V was shortened by 3 bases and J by 8 bases, with 14 bases between the two germline ends. The CDR3 spans 14 residues. CDR3: CASSLWGKSHEQFF. CDR3 nucleotides: TGTGCCAGCAGTTTGTGGGGGAAAAGCCATGAGCAGTTCTTC.

This clonotype was detected only a few times. The rearrangement joins TRBV7-2 to TRBJ2-2, with D unresolved. The CDR3 is 16 amino acids. The germline gives CDR1 SGHTA, CDR2 FQGNSA. The V gene lost 0 bases and the J gene lost 1 base, with 9 bases spanning the gap. The CDR3 here is CASSLARLLNTGELFF. CDR3 sequence (DNA): TGTGCCAGCAGCTTAGCGAGACTTCTGAACACCGGGGAGCTGTTTTTT.

This clonotype turned up a few times. The chain couples TRBV27 to TRBJ1-6, with D unclear. Germline V gives CDR1 MNHEY, CDR2 SMNVEV (reference sequence). V was trimmed by 2 bases and J by 4 bases, leaving 9 bases between them. CDR3 length equals 15 residues. CDR3 nucleotide sequence: TGTGCCAGCAGTTTAACCGGAGTTTATAATTCACCCCTCCACTTT. Translating gives CASSLTGVYNSPLHF.

This clonotype was counted between two and nine times. CDR3 in amino acids: CASSGRGSYEQYF. Here the CDR3 DNA reads TGTGCCAGCAGCGGCCGGGGGAGCTACGAGCAGTACTTC. The chain carries TRBV11-3 and TRBJ2-7; possible D gene TRBD2, 6 bases. With 5 bases removed from V and 3 bases from J, the gap between germline ends came to 11 bases. Germline CDR1 reads SGHNT; CDR2 reads YENEEA. This CDR3 region has 13 residues.

The J gene is TRBJ2-7, the V gene TRBV27, with D perhaps matching TRBD2 (6 bases). This CDR3 is built from 16 residues. V gave up 8 bases and J gave up 0 bases, with 20 bases separating them. In germline, CDR1 is MNHEY, CDR2 SMNVEV (reference sequence). CDR3 sequence: CASHNRGGDSSYEQYF. CDR3 sequence (DNA): TGTGCCAGCCACAACCGAGGAGGGGATAGCTCCTACGAGCAGTACTTC.

The chain recombines TRBV5-1 with TRBJ2-7; 12 bases agree with TRBD1. The CDR3 loop spans 14 amino acids. Germline CDR1 is SGHRS and CDR2 is YFSETQ. V was clipped by 5 bases and J by 0 bases; unmatched bases: 0. The CDR3 reads CASRGQGASYEQYF. The CDR3 DNA sequence: TGCGCCAGCAGGGGACAGGGGGCCTCCTACGAGCAGTACTTC.

The V call is TRBV6-5, the J call TRBJ2-7; D ambiguous. The CDR3 runs 13 residues. CDR1 and CDR2 (germline): MNHEY, SVGAGI. V lost 4 bases and J 0 bases, leaving 7 bases between the germline ends. The chain's CDR3 is CASSLDISYEQYF. CDR3 DNA sequence: TGTGCCAGCAGTTTAGACATCTCCTACGAGCAGTACTTC.

This chain connects TRBV28 to TRBJ2-2; 7 positions agree with TRBD1. This CDR3 has 17 residues. V was clipped by 5 bases and J by 1 base; unmatched bases: 10. Germline CDR1 reads MDHEN; CDR2 reads SYDVKM. The CDR3 spells CASSPPRQGVNTGELFF. CDR3 nucleotide sequence: TGTGCCAGCAGTCCACCCCGACAGGGAGTGAACACCGGGGAGCTGTTTTTT.

The chain combines TRBV18 with TRBJ2-5; D remains ambiguous. Germline CDR1 and CDR2: KGHSH and LQKENI. With 3 bases removed from V and 1 base from J, the gap between germline ends came to 12 bases. The CDR3 spans 15 residues. This chain's CDR3 is CASSPTALAQETQYF. In nucleotides, the CDR3 is TGTGCCAGCTCACCCACAGCGCTGGCCCAAGAGACCCAGTACTTC.

The chain couples TRBV5-8 to TRBJ1-1; possible D gene TRBD1, 6 bases. V was clipped by 0 bases and J by 11 bases, with 11 bases between them. Germline CDR1 is SGHTS and CDR2 is YDEGEE. There are 12 residues in the CDR3. This CDR3 reads CASSLVTGTAFF. The CDR3 coding sequence is TGTGCCAGCAGCTTGGTGACAGGCACGGCTTTCTTT.

This sequence joins TRBV10-3 and TRBJ2-7, with TRBD1 identical over 10 bases. This CDR3 has 14 amino acids. Germline values: CDR1 ENHRY, CDR2 SYGVKD. The V gene end was trimmed by 4 bases and the J gene end by 5 bases; junction bases not matched to a gene: 5. CDR3 coding DNA: TGTGCCATCAGTGGGAGACAGGGGGCGAACGAGCAGTACTTC. It codes for CAISGRQGANEQYF.

This clonotype ranks as large (0.1 to 1%). The genes are TRBV7-9 and TRBJ1-6, with TRBD1 identical over 7 bases. Trimming took 1 base from V and 7 from J; bases not matched to a gene: 19. The CDR3 contains 20 residues. Germline V CDR1 and CDR2: SEHNR, FQNEAQ (reference sequence). The CDR3 DNA is TGTGCCAGCAGCTTAGAGCGAGGGGCTTCGACAGGGAGGGTCAATTCACCCCTCCACTTT. Translation gives CASSLERGASTGRVNSPLHF.

This rearrangement joins TRBV15 to TRBJ1-1; a weak D match, TRBD1 (6 bases). There are 13 residues in the CDR3. Looked up from germline, CDR1 is LNHNV and CDR2 is YYDKDF (reference sequence). V dropped 0 bases and J dropped 5 bases, with 7 bases sitting between them. The DNA of the CDR3 is TGTGCCACCAGCAGAGATCAGGGGACTGAAGCTTTCTTT. It translates to CATSRDQGTEAFF. The whole variable domain, filled in from reference TRBV15 and TRBJ1-1, reads DAMVIQNPRYQVTQFGKPVTLSCSQTLNHNVMYWYQQKSSQAPKLLFHYYDKDFNNEADTPDNFQSRRPNTSFCFLDIRSPGLGDTAMYLCATSRDQGTEAFFGQGTRLTVV.

The chain employs TRBV7-9 and TRBJ2-7, with 13 nucleotides matching TRBD2. CDR1 is SEHNR, CDR2 FQNEAQ, per germline (reference sequence). J gave up 3 bases and V 2 bases, and 13 bases lay outside the gene matches. This CDR3 comprises 19 residues. The CDR3 sequence: CASSLRSGTSGIHGYEQYF. The CDR3 coding sequence is TGTGCCAGCAGCTTACGTTCCGGGACTAGCGGGATTCATGGCTACGAGCAGTACTTC.

V is TRBV28 and J is TRBJ2-3; D gene uncertain. The germline gives CDR1 MDHEN, CDR2 SYDVKM. CDR3 length: 12 residues. V lost 8 bases to trimming and J lost 3 bases, with 9 bases between them. CDR3 in DNA: TGTGCCAGCTTCCAGTGGACAGATACGCAGTATTTT. It codes for CASFQWTDTQYF.

In this sample, this clonotype is medium-sized. The chain carries TRBV15 and TRBJ2-2; D not certain. Germline V gene sequence: CDR1 LNHNV, CDR2 YYDKDF (reference sequence). Trimming took off 0 bases at V and 4 bases at J, with 6 bases between the two ends. The CDR3 spans 14 residues. The CDR3 protein is CATSRDPVTGELFF. Written as DNA, the CDR3 is TGTGCCACCAGCAGAGATCCGGTCACCGGGGAGCTGTTTTTT.

V usage is TRBV20-1 and J usage is TRBJ1-5; 9 bases line up with TRBD1. The CDR3 runs 14 residues. Per the germline V gene, CDR1 is DFQATT and CDR2 is SNEGSKA (reference sequence). Germline trimming cut 0 bases from V and 6 bases from J; bases unmatched to any gene: 3. The CDR3 sequence is CSAREATGGQPQHF. The CDR3 nucleotides read TGCAGTGCTAGAGAGGCGACAGGGGGTCAGCCCCAGCATTTT.

This chain uses TRBV10-3 with TRBJ2-3, with 10 bases lining up with TRBD2. Looked up from germline, CDR1 is ENHRY and CDR2 is SYGVKD. V gave up 6 bases and J gave up 3 bases; unmatched junction bases: 9. CDR3 length: 16 residues. This CDR3 is CAIRSSSGSYTDTQYF. The CDR3 coding sequence is TGTGCCATCAGAAGCTCTAGCGGGAGTTATACAGATACGCAGTATTTT.

The chain uses TRBV5-6 and TRBJ2-1; D uncertain. The germline V gene has CDR1 SGHDT and CDR2 YYEEEE. CDR3 size: 12 residues. V was pared by 6 bases and J by 12 bases, with 16 bases between. CDR3 in DNA: TGTGCCAGCAACGATGCCCACTATGTGCAGTTCTTC. It is translated as CASNDAHYVQFF.

The chain carries TRBV7-3 and TRBJ1-2; D might be TRBD1 (5 bases). V lost 4 bases and J lost 4, with 10 bases in between. Germline-derived CDR1 and CDR2 are SGHTA and FQGTGA. This CDR3 contains 13 residues. The CDR3 nucleotides are TGTGCCAGCAGCTCATGGGACGGCTATGGCTACACCTTC. It translates to CASSSWDGYGYTF.